These 16 T cell receptor beta chains originate from one sample sequenced in a study of T cells in Graves' hyperthyroidism and ophthalmopathy. Amplification targeted TCR beta CDR3 regions from RNA transcripts. The TCR CDR3 was amplified in a first-round RT-PCR using the HTBI primer set. TCRdb itself ran the multiplex PCR reads through MiXCR, one entry per CDR3 protein. The sample includes a few hundred thousand distinct CDR3 sequences, approximately 22% of them seen just once. The sequenced sample was blood. Receptor source: a woman in her 50s with Graves' hyperthyroidism.

This clonotype occurred a few times. The gene calls are TRBV18 and TRBJ1-3; D remains unclear. CDR3 length: 15 residues. Germline lookup yields CDR1 KGHSH and CDR2 LQKENI. Trimming pared 2 bases from V and 4 bases from J, leaving 12 bases between. The CDR3 is CASSPGWLSGNTIYF. CDR3 nucleotide sequence: TGTGCCAGCTCACCAGGTTGGTTATCCGGAAACACCATATATTTT.

This clonotype has just a few counts. V and J are TRBV12-5 and TRBJ2-1; 10 positions match TRBD2. Germline V gene lookup returns CDR1 LGHNT and CDR2 FRNRAP. The J segment lost 7 bases and the V segment lost 4 bases, leaving 4 bases of the junction unmatched. The CDR3 totals 14 residues. The CDR3 DNA sequence: TGTGCTAGTGGTTCGGGACTAGCGAGAAATGAGCAGTTCTTC. Amino acid sequence: CASGSGLARNEQFF.

This clonotype was counted many times. This chain joins TRBV10-3 and TRBJ2-7; the D is unclear. Germline assignment: CDR1 ENHRY and CDR2 SYGVKD. Between the trimmed V and J ends, which lost 7 bases and 0 bases, there was a span of 10 bases. The CDR3 consists of 13 residues. CDR3 nucleotides: TGTGCCATCACCTGGTCTCCCTCCTACGAGCAGTACTTC. This encodes CAITWSPSYEQYF.

This clonotype was observed at least ten times. The V and J genes are TRBV6-1 and TRBJ1-2; the match to TRBD1 covers 7 bases. The germline V gene has CDR1 MNHNS and CDR2 SASEGT. With 5 bases clipped from V and 8 bases from J, the junction kept 11 bases outside the gene matches. This CDR3 is built from 14 residues. Written as DNA, the CDR3 is TGTGCCAGCAGTACCCGGACAGGAGCAGGGGGCTACACCTTC. Translation gives CASSTRTGAGGYTF.

This clonotype was counted many times. The chain carries TRBV28 and TRBJ1-5, with unresolved D. The CDR3 runs 14 residues. The V gene's germline CDR1 is MDHEN and CDR2 SYDVKM. Deletions cut 2 bases from V and 5 bases from J, with 10 bases between. The CDR3 protein is CASSLRHTDQPQHF. In nucleotides, the CDR3 is TGTGCCAGCAGTTTACGACATACTGATCAGCCCCAGCATTTT.

This clonotype was observed at least ten times. This rearrangement joins TRBV6-1 to TRBJ1-1, with TRBD1 as a possible D gene (6 bases). Germline V lookup: CDR1 MNHNS, CDR2 SASEGT. Between the trimmed V and J ends, which lost 8 bases and 4 bases, there was a span of 11 bases. The CDR3 runs 12 residues. CDR3 sequence (DNA): TGTGCCAGCCTCGGGGGCTTCACTGAAGCTTTCTTT. It codes for CASLGGFTEAFF.

This clonotype was recorded many times. V and J are TRBV20-1 and TRBJ2-7, with TRBD2 matching over 10 bases. The CDR3 spans 15 residues. The trim removed 5 bases at V and 1 base at J, leaving 8 bases unmatched. CDR1 DFQATT and CDR2 SNEGSKA come from the germline V gene (reference sequence). For the CDR3, the DNA is TGCAGTGCTCCACCCGAACTAGCGGGATCCTACGAGCAGTACTTC. Translating gives CSAPPELAGSYEQYF.

The sample holds many counts of this clonotype. The chain carries TRBV20-1 and TRBJ2-1; 7 nucleotides line up with TRBD1. Germline lookup yields CDR1 DFQATT and CDR2 SNEGSKA (reference sequence). Unmatched junction bases numbered 9, after V lost 6 bases and J lost 4 bases. This CDR3 has 14 residues. This CDR3 is CSAQQGISYNEQFF. The CDR3 DNA follows: TGCAGTGCACAACAGGGGATCTCTTACAATGAGCAGTTCTTC.

This clonotype has ten or more counts. The CDR3 loop reads CASSRRWAGETQYF. In DNA form, the CDR3 reads TGTGCCAGCAGTCGCCGTTGGGCGGGGGAGACCCAGTACTTC. V is TRBV12-3 or TRBV12-4 and J is TRBJ2-5, with a weak D call TRBD2 (6 bases). V was trimmed by 5 bases and J by 5 bases, leaving 15 bases between them. The CDR3 runs 14 residues.

This clonotype has a count of ten or more. The V gene is TRBV5-1, the J gene TRBJ2-3; the match to TRBD2 covers 10 bases. Germline CDR1 reads SGHRS; CDR2 reads YFSETQ. Germline trimming cut 4 bases from V and 1 base from J; bases unmatched to any gene: 9. CDR3 length: 17 residues. In DNA form, the CDR3 reads TGCGCCAGCAGCCTAGCGGGAGTTGGGGTGGGCACAGATACGCAGTATTTT. Its translation: CASSLAGVGVGTDTQYF.

The chain uses TRBV29-1 and TRBJ2-7; D call uncertain. The CDR3 has 12 residues. Germline V CDR1 and CDR2: SQVTM, ANQGSEA. Trimming cost V 6 bases and J 2 bases, with 11 bases left between them. CDR3 residues: CSVVLQAYEQYF. The CDR3 DNA is TGCAGCGTGGTTTTGCAGGCCTACGAGCAGTACTTC.

This clonotype was counted a few times. V gene TRBV5-1 combines with J gene TRBJ2-2; perhaps D is TRBD1 or TRBD2 (5 bases each). Trimming took off 1 base at V and 6 bases at J, with 10 bases between the two ends. Germline lookup yields CDR1 SGHRS and CDR2 YFSETQ. This CDR3 region has 14 residues. The CDR3: CASSLTLGAGELFF. The CDR3 nucleotides read TGCGCCAGCAGCTTGACTTTGGGGGCCGGGGAGCTGTTTTTT.

This clonotype was seen a few times. This rearrangement joins TRBV14 to TRBJ1-3; unclear D gene. There are 17 residues in the CDR3. Germline V CDR1 and CDR2: SGHDN, FVKESK. V shed 4 bases and J shed 1 base, with 17 bases lying between them. The CDR3 DNA reads as TGTGCCAGCAGCCTTTTAAGCCTCGCCTCATCTGGAAACACCATATATTTT. It translates to CASSLLSLASSGNTIYF.

This clonotype was counted many times. This chain joins TRBV5-8 and TRBJ2-7, with TRBD2 matching over 14 bases. CDR1 is SGHTS and CDR2 is YDEGEE in the germline V gene. The CDR3 length is 16 residues. V was clipped by 5 bases and J by 7 bases; unmatched bases: 11. The chain's CDR3 is CASSLTSGRVSGEQYF. The CDR3 coding sequence is TGTGCCAGCAGTTTGACTAGCGGGAGGGTATCGGGGGAGCAGTACTTC.

The gene calls are TRBV18 and TRBJ2-2; D remains unclear. Trimming cost V 5 bases and J 0 bases, with 10 bases left between them. In germline, CDR1 is KGHSH, CDR2 LQKENI. This CDR3 contains 15 residues. The CDR3 protein is CASSVGRSNTGELFF. DNA of the CDR3: TGTGCCAGCTCAGTAGGTCGGTCGAACACCGGGGAGCTGTTTTTT.

This clonotype was counted ten times or more. This chain links TRBV30 with TRBJ1-5; unclear D gene. The ends were cut back, 1 base at V and 3 bases at J, with 7 bases in the middle. CDR3 length: 13 amino acids. Germline V gene sequence: CDR1 GTSNPN, CDR2 SVGIG (reference sequence). In DNA form, the CDR3 reads TGTGCCTGGAGTGACGGAAACAATCAGCCCCAGCATTTT. Its protein is CAWSDGNNQPQHF.